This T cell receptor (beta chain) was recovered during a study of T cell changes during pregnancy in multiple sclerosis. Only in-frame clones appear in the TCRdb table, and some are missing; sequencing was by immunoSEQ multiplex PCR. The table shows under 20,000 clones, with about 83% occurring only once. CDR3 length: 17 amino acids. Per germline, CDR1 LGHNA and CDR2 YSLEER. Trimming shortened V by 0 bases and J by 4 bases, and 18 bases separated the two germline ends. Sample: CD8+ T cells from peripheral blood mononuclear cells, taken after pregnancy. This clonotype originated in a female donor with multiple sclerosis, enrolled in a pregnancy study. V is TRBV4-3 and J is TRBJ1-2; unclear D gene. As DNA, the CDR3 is TGCGCCAGCAGCCAAGAAAACCAGGACTTGTGGCTCTATGGCTACACCTTC. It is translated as CASSQENQDLWLYGYTF.